This T cell receptor (beta chain) comes out of a study of T-cell reconstitution after alpha-beta-depleted transplantation in children. This CDR3 is built from 17 residues. The V segment lost 0 bases and the J segment 1 base; nucleotides outside the gene matches: 4. Per the germline V gene, CDR1 is LGHNA and CDR2 is YSLEER. This clonotype has only a few counts. For TCRbeta, the library was prepared with unique molecular identifiers. TCRdb re-called the PCR reads with MiXCR, one entry per CDR3 protein. The table records approximately 490,000 distinct CDR3 sequences, around 12% of them present only once.

The sequences come from PBMCs from the stem cell graft donor, collected from the stem cell graft. The chain uses TRBV4-3 and TRBJ2-4; 9 bases are a match to TRBD2. The sequence was obtained from a human donor who donated a stem cell graft to a child with combined immunodeficiency. The CDR3 region is CASSQDSSGAAKNIQYF. The CDR3 DNA reads as TGCGCCAGCAGCCAAGATTCTAGCGGGGCTGCCAAAAACATTCAGTACTTC.